This is a list of T cell receptor beta chains from one sample in a study of T cell responses to AZD1222 COVID-19 vaccine. TCRdb's copy holds only in-frame clones and misses some; the assay was immunoSEQ multiplex PCR. The sample carries 65,000 to 95,000 clones, roughly 88% recorded once. This sample comprised peripheral blood, obtained 28 days after the second AZD1222 dose. The source of these receptors is an adult who received the AZD1222 COVID-19 vaccine. Each CDR3 is given without its conserved first and last residue.

TRBJ1-4 | TRBV11-2 | ASSLVQGGEKLF
TRBJ2-2 | TRBV7-8 | ASSLGVNGGRSGELF
TRBJ2-3 | TRBV2 | ASRGQGLRTSTDTQY
TRBJ2-1 | TRBV10-3 | AIRQRDRSGNEQF
TRBJ1-3 | TRBV13 | ASSFLGNTIY
TRBJ1-4 | TRBV14 | ASSQAGSGKLF
TRBJ2-7 | TRBV7-2 | ASSLTGTGSYEQY
TRBJ2-7 | TRBV4-1 | ASSQDLITRPPYEQY
TRBJ1-4 | TRBV30 | AWSDGNEKLF
TRBJ2-7 | TRBV28 | ASSLKGTPSYEQY
TRBJ2-2 | TRBV5-1 | ASSSGTSPIGELF
TRBJ1-4 | TRBV19 | ASSPRFPTYGEKLF
TRBJ1-1 | TRBV28 | ASSSAAEAF
TRBJ2-3 | TRBV28 | ASSGPLRNTDTQY
TRBJ1-2 | TRBV3-1/TRBV3-2 | ASSLRGGYT
TRBJ2-6 | TRBV10-3 | AISESSGGPSGANVLT
TRBJ1-2 | TRBV10-2 | ASSADRDNYGYT
TRBJ1-2 | TRBV6-5 | ASILVSGPNYGYT
TRBJ2-1 | TRBV4-1 | ASSQDLGGALGNEQF
TRBJ1-6 | TRBV3-1/TRBV3-2 | ASSPGLTSLFSSSPLH
TRBJ2-3 | TRBV7-3 | ASSLKVRGTADTQY
TRBJ1-1 | TRBV19 | ASSSQRGGKNTEAF
TRBJ1-4 | TRBV29-1 | SVEREGRGLF
TRBJ2-5 | TRBV28 | ASSFPPLQETQY
TRBJ2-3 | TRBV5-4 | ASSLFLGTGGEDTQY
TRBJ2-1 | TRBV7-3 | ASSLRGAFEQF
TRBJ2-3 | TRBV19 | ASSMTRGITDTQY
TRBJ2-6 | TRBV11-2 | ASTPSNVLT
TRBJ2-5 | TRBV29-1 | SVEKRGGPETQY
TRBJ2-5 | TRBV4-1 | ASSQVLGRKETQY